This T cell receptor (beta chain) was sequenced during a study of technical replicates of blood from several donors. The data were produced by immunoSEQ multiplex PCR, yet TCRdb's version contains in-frame clones alone and is incomplete. The table includes 85,000 to 90,000 clones, roughly 90% detected once. Trimming removed 6 bases from V and 5 bases from J, with 22 bases in between. The CDR3 is 16 residues long. Per germline, CDR1 LNHDA and CDR2 SQIVND (reference sequence). This clonotype was sampled from a human donor in good health. Sequenced material: T cells isolated from PBMCs. The chain joins TRBV19 to TRBJ2-5, with D perhaps matching TRBD2 (6 bases). CDR3 sequence (DNA): TGTGCCAGTAGGGGAAGCGCTAGGGGCGGGATTGAGACCCAGTACTTC. It encodes CASRGSARGGIETQYF.